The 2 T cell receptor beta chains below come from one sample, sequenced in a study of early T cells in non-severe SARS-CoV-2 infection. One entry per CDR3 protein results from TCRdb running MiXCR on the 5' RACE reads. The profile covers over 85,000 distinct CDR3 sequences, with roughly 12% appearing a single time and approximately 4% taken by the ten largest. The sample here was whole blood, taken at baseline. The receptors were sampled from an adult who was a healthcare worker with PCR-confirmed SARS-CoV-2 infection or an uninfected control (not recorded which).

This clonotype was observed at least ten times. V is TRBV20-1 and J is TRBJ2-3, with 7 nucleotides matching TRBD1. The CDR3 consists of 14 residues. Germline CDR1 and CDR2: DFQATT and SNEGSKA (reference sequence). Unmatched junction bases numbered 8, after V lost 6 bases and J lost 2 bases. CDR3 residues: CSARRDSPTDTQYF. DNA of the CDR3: TGCAGTGCCCGAAGGGACAGCCCCACAGATACGCAGTATTTT.

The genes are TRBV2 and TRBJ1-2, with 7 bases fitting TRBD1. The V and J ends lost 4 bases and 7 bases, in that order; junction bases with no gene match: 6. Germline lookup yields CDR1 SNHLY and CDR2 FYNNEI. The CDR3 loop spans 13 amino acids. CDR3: CASSGQGTSGYTF. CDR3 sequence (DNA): TGTGCCAGCAGTGGACAGGGTACGAGTGGCTACACCTTC.